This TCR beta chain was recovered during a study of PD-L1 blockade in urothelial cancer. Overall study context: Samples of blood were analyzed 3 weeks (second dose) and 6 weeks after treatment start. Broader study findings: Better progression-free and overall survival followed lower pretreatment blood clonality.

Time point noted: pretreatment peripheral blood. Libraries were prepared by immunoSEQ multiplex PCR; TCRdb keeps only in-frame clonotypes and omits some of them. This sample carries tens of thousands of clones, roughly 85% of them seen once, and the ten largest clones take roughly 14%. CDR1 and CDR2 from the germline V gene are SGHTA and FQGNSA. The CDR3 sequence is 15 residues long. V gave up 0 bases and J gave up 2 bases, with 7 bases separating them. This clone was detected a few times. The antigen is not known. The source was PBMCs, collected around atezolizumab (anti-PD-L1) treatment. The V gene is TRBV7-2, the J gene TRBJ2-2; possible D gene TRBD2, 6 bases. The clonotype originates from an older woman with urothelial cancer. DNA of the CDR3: TGTGCCAGCAGCTTAGCGGGGGGTAACACCGGGGAGCTGTTTTTT. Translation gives CASSLAGGNTGELFF.